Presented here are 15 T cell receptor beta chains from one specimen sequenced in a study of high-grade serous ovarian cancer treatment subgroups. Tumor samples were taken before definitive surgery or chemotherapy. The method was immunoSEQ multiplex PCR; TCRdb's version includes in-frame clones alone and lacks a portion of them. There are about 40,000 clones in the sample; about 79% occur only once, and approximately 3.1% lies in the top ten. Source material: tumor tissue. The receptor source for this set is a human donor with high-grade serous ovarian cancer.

The CDR3, as DNA: TGTGCCAGCAGCCTTAGGTACGGGGCCGGGAACACTGAAGCTTTCTTT. Protein sequence: CASSLRYGAGNTEAFF. The chain couples TRBV11-2 to TRBJ1-1, with a possible D match to TRBD1 (5 bases). The germline CDR1 and CDR2 sequences are SGHAT and FQNNGV. V was shortened by 5 bases and J by 1 base, with 17 bases between the two germline ends. The CDR3 totals 16 residues.

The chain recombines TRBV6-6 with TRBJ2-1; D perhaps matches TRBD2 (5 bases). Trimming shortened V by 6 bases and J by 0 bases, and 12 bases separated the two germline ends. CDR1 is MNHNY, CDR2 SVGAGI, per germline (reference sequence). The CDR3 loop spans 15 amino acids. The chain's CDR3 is CASRSGRSSYNEQFF. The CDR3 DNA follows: TGTGCCAGCAGAAGCGGACGAAGCTCCTACAATGAGCAGTTCTTC.

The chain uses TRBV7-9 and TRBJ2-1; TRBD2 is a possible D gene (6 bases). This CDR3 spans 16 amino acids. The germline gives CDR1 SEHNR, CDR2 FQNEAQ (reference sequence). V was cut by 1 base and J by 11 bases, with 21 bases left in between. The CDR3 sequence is CASSLGGVRESAKQFF. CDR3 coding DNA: TGTGCCAGCAGCTTAGGGGGGGTGAGGGAGTCCGCTAAGCAGTTCTTC.

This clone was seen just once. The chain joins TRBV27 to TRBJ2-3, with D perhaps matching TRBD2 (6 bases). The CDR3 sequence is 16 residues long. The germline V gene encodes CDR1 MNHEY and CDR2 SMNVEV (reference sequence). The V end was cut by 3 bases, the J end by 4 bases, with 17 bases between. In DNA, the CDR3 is TGTGCCAGCAGTTTCGACCCCCGGGACTGGCCAGATACGCAGTATTTT. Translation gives CASSFDPRDWPDTQYF.

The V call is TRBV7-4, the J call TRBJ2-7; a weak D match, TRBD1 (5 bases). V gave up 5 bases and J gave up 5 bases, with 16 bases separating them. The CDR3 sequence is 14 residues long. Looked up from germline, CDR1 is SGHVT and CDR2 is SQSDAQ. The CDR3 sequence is CASSHNPGPHEQYF. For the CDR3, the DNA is TGTGCCAGCAGCCATAATCCAGGGCCCCACGAGCAGTACTTC.

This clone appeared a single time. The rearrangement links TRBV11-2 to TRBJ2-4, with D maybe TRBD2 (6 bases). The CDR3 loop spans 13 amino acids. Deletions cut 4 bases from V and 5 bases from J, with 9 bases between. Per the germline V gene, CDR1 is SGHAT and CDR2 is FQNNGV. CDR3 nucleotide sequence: TGTGCCAGCAGCTCGGGACTGGAAAACATTCAGTACTTC. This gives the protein CASSSGLENIQYF.

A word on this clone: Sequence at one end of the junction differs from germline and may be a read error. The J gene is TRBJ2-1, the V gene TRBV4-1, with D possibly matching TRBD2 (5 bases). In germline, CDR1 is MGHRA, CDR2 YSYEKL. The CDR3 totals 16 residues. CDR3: CASTQEGGSSYNEQFF. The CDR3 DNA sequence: TGCGCCAGCACCCAAGAGGGCGGAAGCTCCTACAATGAGCAGTTCTTC.

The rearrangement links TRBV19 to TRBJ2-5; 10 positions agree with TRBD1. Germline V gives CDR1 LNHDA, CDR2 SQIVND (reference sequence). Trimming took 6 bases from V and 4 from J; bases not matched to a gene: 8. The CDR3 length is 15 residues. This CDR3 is CASSKGQGTPETQYF. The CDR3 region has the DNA TGTGCCAGTAGCAAGGGACAGGGGACCCCAGAGACCCAGTACTTC.

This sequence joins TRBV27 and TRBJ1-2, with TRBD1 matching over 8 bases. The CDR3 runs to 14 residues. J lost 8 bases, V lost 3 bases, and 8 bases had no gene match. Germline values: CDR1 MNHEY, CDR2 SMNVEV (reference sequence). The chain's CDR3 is CASSFAGGEGGYTF. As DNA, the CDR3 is TGTGCCAGCAGTTTTGCAGGGGGCGAGGGGGGCTACACCTTC.

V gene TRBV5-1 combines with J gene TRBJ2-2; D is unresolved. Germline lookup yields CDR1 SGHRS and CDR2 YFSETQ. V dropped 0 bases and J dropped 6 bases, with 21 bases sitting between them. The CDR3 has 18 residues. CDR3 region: CASSLELFEQKRAGELFF. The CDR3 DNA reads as TGCGCCAGCAGCTTGGAACTCTTTGAACAGAAAAGGGCCGGGGAGCTGTTTTTT.

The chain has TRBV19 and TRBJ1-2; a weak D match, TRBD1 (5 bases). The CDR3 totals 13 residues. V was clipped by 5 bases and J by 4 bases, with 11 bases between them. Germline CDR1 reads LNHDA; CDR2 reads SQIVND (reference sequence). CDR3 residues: CASSREGPYGYTF. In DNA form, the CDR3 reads TGTGCCAGTAGTCGAGAGGGGCCCTATGGCTACACCTTC.

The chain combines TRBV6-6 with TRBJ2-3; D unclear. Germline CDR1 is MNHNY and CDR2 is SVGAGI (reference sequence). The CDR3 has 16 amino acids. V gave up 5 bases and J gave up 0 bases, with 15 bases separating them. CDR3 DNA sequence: TGTGCCAGCAGTCACCCGGACGGTGCTAGCACAGATACGCAGTATTTT. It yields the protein CASSHPDGASTDTQYF.

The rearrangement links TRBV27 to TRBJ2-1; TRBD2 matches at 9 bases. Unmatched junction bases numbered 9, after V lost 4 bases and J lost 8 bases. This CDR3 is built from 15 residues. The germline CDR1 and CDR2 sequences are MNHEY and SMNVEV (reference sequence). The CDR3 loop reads CASSSYPGLADEQFF. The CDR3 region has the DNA TGTGCCAGCAGTTCATACCCGGGACTAGCCGATGAGCAGTTCTTC.

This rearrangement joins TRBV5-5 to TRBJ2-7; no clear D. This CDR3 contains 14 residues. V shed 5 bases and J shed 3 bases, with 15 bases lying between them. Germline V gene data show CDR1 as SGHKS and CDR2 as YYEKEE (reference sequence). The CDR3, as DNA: TGTGCCAGCAGTCTAACTTTCTGGATCTACGAGCAGTACTTC. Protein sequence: CASSLTFWIYEQYF.

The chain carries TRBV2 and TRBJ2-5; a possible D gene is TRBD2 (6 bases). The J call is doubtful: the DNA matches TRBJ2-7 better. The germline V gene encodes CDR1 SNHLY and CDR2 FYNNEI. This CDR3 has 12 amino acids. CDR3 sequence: CAARGNSYEQYF. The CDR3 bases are TGTGCCGCTCGGGGGAACTCCTACGAGCAGTACTTC.